The following is a T cell receptor beta chain sequence with its context. Its cognate antigen has yet to be identified. Base qualities are not provided; no much larger clone lies one nucleotide away. The data stem from a study of CD8 T cells in Susac syndrome (dated by TCRdb to between 2017 and 2020). Concerning the study at large: Of the Susac syndrome patients who were sequenced, over five had clinically active disease and roughly 8 were in clinical remission. Whether CD8+ T cell activation and differentiation in Susac syndrome was antigen driven was tested using repertoire sequencing. At the time of blood withdrawal, Susac syndrome patients were either therapy-naive, taking corticosteroids (with some also receiving IVIg), or on IVIg alone.

The investigation overall reported the following: The number of individuals in the TCR sequencing and HLA analysis was acknowledged as relatively small. No clonal expansion was detected in the CD4+ T cell repertoire of Susac syndrome patients.

Peripheral blood CD8+ and CD4+ T cells from healthy donors, Susac syndrome patients and multiple sclerosis patients were profiled using high-throughput TCR beta sequencing. Susac syndrome patients met recently defined diagnostic criteria for definite or probable disease. Bulk CD8+ and CD4+ T cells were purified by magnetic negative isolation, whereas CD8+ TEMRA cells were enriched by FACS. Blood was drawn into EDTA tubes, processed within 24 hours, and PBMCs were isolated by density gradient centrifugation. PBMCs destined for TCR sequencing were cryopreserved in liquid nitrogen and later thawed in a 37 °C water bath. The sorted or isolated CD4+, CD8+ and CD8+ TEMRA cells had a purity of 90% or higher. The germline V gene (reference sequence) sets CDR1 to SEHNR and CDR2 to FQNEAQ. The germline V end is reduced by 2 bases and the J end by 0 bases; junction bases left unmatched: 3. Counted from cysteine to phenylalanine, this CDR3 has 15 amino acids. The entry retains the CDR3 DNA only, 45 bases that are in frame from base 1.

RNA was extracted with the RNeasy kit and 0.5 to 1 ug was reverse transcribed using random hexamers. The immunoSEQ multiplex PCR assay, which covers 54 Vbeta and 13 Jbeta segments, was used to amplify TCR beta CDR3 regions. To correct PCR amplification bias, a synthetic template baseline was used for both primer optimization and computational correction. On the authors' methods: Reads were annotated to V, D and J genes per IMGT and analyzed with immunoSEQ Analyzer, keeping only productive sequences. To calculate clonality, Shannon entropy was normalized by log2 of the number of productive unique sequences and then subtracted from one. Public and private clones were assessed among the 100 most prevalent clones of each patient and control. Clones were defined as Susac-specific when absent from the healthy and MS cohorts, from over a thousand published viral clones and from other ImmuneACCESS disease sequences. TCRdb applied fastp at Q25 and MiXCR to the public reads, then kept only in-frame beta chains. Entries that share a CDR3 protein sequence are merged under the most common genes and DNA. The authors' filters were not applied to this entry. This sample comprises roughly 200,000 distinct CDR3 sequences, approximately 94% of them detected only once. Approximately 0.11% of the sample comes from the top ten.

The sequenced sample was CD4+ T cells from PBMCs. Recombination joined TRBV7-9 with TRBJ2-7, and TRBD1 matches 8 of the central bases. The sequence came from a human donor with Susac syndrome. The bases are TGTGCCAGCAGCTTAACGGGACAGGACTCCTACGAGCAGTACTTC. Protein translation: CASSLTGQDSYEQYF.